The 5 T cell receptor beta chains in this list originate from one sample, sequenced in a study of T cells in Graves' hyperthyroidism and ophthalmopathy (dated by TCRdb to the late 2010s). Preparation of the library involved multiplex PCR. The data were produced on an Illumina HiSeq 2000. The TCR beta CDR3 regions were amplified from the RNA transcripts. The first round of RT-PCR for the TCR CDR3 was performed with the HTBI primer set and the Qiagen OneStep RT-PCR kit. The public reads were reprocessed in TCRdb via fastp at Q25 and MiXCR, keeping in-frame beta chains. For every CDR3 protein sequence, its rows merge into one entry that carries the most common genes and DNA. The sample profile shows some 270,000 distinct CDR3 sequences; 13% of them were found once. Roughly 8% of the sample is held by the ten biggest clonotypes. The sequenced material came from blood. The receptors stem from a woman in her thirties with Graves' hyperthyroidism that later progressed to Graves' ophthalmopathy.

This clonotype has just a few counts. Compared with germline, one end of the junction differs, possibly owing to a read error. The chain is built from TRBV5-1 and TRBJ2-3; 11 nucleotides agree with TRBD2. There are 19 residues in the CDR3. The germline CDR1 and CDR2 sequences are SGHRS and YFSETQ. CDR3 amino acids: CASSGSITSGSPGKDTQYF. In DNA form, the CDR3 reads TGTGCCAGCAGCGGTTCAATTACTAGCGGGAGTCCAGGAAAAGATACGCAGTATTTT. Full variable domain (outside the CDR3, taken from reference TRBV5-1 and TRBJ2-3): KAGVTQTPRYLIKTRGQQVTLSCSPISGHRSVSWYQQTPGQGLQFLFEYFSETQRNKGNFPGRFSGRQFSNSRSEMNVSTLELGDSALYLCASSGSITSGSPGKDTQYFGPGTRLTVL.

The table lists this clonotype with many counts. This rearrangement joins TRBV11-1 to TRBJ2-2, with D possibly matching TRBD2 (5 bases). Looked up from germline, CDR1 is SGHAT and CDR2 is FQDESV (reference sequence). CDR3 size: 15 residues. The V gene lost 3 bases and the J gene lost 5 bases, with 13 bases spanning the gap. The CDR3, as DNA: TGTGCCAGCAGCTTGGCTGGAGGTGGGACCGGGGAGCTGTTTTTT. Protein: CASSLAGGGTGELFF.

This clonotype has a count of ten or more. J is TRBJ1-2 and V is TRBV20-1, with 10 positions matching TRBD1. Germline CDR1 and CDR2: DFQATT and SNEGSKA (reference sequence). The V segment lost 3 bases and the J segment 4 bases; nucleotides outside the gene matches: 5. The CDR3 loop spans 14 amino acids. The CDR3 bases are TGCAGTGCTAGCTCGGACAGGGGGATCTATGGCTACACCTTC. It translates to CSASSDRGIYGYTF.

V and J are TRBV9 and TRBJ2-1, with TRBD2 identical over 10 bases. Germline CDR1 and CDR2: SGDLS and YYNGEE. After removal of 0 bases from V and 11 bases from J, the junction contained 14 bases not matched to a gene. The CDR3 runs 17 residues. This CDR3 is CASSVAPGLAASAQQFF. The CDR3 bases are TGTGCCAGCAGCGTAGCTCCCGGACTAGCGGCCAGTGCTCAGCAGTTCTTC.

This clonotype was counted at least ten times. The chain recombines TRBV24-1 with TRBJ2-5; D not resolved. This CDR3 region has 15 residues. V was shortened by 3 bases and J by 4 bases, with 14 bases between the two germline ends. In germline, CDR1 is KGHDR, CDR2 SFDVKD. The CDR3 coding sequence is TGTGCCACCAGTGATGCGATTGACGGTCCAGAGACCCAGTACTTC. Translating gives CATSDAIDGPETQYF.